The entry below describes one TCR beta chain. The data were obtained in a study of cytomegalovirus exposure and HLA in healthy donors. Vbeta (60) and Jbeta (13) primers were used in the PCR. Here immunoSEQ multiplex PCR was the method, and the copy in TCRdb shows in-frame clones only, minus some. This table has about 140,000 clones, roughly 78% appearing once. Trimming removed 4 bases from V and 4 bases from J; junction bases left unmatched: 7. Looked up from germline, CDR1 is SGDLS and CDR2 is YYNGEE. This CDR3 has 16 amino acids. At the time of sampling, donors were nominally healthy, though unrecorded immune exposures were likely.

The chain combines TRBV9 with TRBJ2-5; 13 bases are a match to TRBD2. The clonotype comes from a man aged 18 to 30 in good health and CMV-seropositive. The sample taken for sequencing was PBMCs. CDR3 protein: CASSFGLAGVLETQYF. For the CDR3, the DNA is TGTGCCAGCAGCTTCGGACTAGCGGGAGTTTTAGAGACCCAGTACTTC.